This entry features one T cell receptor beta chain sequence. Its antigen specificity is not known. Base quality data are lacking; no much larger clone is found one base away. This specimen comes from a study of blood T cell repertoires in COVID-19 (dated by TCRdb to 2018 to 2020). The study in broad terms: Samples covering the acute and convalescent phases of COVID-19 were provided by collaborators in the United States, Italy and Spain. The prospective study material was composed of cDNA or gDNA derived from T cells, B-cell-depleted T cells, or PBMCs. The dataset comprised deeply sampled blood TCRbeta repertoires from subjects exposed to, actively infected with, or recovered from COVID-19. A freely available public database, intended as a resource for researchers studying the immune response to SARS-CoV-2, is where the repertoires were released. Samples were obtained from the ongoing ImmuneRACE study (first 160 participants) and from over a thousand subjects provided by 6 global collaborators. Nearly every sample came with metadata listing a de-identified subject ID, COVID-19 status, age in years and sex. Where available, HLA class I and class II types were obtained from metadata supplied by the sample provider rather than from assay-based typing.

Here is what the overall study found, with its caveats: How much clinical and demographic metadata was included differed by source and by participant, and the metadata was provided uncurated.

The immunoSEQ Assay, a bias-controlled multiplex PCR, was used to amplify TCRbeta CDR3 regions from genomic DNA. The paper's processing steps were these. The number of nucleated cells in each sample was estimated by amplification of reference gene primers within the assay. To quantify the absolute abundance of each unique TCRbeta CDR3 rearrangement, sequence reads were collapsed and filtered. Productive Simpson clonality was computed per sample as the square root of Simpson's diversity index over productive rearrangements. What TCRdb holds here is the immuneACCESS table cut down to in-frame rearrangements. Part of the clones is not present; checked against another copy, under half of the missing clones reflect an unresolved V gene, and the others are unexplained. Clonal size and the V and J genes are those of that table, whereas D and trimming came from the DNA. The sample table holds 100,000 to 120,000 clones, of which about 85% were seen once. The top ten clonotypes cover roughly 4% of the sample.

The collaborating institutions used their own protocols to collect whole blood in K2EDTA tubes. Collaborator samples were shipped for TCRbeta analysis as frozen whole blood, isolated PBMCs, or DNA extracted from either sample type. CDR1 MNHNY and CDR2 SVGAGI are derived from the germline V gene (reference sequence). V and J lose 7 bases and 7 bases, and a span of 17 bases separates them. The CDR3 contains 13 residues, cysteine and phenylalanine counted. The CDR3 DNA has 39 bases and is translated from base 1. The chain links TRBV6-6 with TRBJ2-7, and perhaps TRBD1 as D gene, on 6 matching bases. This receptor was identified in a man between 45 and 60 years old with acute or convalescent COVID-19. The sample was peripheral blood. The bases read TGTGCCAGCACCCGGGACACCCCCCTGGAGCAGTACTTC. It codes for CASTRDTPLEQYF.